Listed below are T cell receptor beta chains from one sample, sequenced in a study of a mutant IDH1 vaccine in newly diagnosed glioma. TCRdb keeps only in-frame clones here, not all; method: immunoSEQ multiplex PCR. The sample lists roughly 34,000 clones, around nine tenths occurring once. These TCRs are of unknown antigen specificity. Sequencing was performed on PBMCs, taken from a glioma patient whose treatment included an IDH1 peptide vaccine. The receptors were sampled from a middle-aged woman with glioma. CDR3s include the opening cysteine and the closing phenylalanine or tryptophan. A D gene is named only where the DNA matches it firmly.

TRBD2 TRBJ2-3 TRBV4-2 CASSPQGAGEVDTQYF
. TRBJ1-2 TRBV25-1 CASSRTVYGYTF
. TRBJ1-2 TRBV4-1 CASSQPGSPKYYGYTF
. TRBJ2-3 TRBV6-5 CASRFGGSTDTQYF
. TRBJ1-1 TRBV5-1 CASSLGSGRREAFF
. TRBJ1-4 TRBV4-3 CASSQVFGEKLFF
TRBD1 TRBJ2-7 TRBV7-6 CASSPRTGTLGEQYF
. TRBJ2-1 TRBV4-3 CASSQDPGAPSYNEQFF
TRBD1 TRBJ1-1 TRBV6-5 CASSYSGQMNTEAFF
. TRBJ2-7 TRBV6-5 CASSQDFYEQYF
. TRBJ2-3 TRBV6-5 CASALGQTGTDTQYF
TRBD2 TRBJ2-3 TRBV13 CASSLETSGGNTDTQYF
TRBD1 TRBJ1-1 TRBV5-5 CASSLGQGRNTEAFF
TRBD1 TRBJ1-6 TRBV4-1 CASSKLTGVGFNSPLHF
. TRBJ1-6 TRBV6-1 CASSEIRESPLHF
. TRBJ1-3 TRBV6-1 CASSESGTYSGNTIYF
TRBD2 TRBJ2-5 TRBV5-6 CASSLRGGQETQYF
TRBD1 TRBJ2-7 TRBV30 CAWSVQGSSYEQYF
. TRBJ1-1 TRBV4-1 CASSPQSRSRLSEAFF
. TRBJ1-1 TRBV7-9 CAGRTPMNTEAFF
. TRBJ2-3 TRBV4-2 CASSQDSGGVVRDTQYF
TRBD2 TRBJ2-1 TRBV5-4 CASSGGLAGGNNEQFF
. TRBJ2-5 TRBV7-2 CASSFGLAGETQYF
TRBD1 TRBJ1-2 TRBV7-9 CASSQTGNGYTF
. TRBJ1-2 TRBV12-2 CASRLARRNPNYGYTF
. TRBJ2-1 TRBV10-2 CASCERGSSYNEQFF
. TRBJ1-3 TRBV6-5 CASSYSRGGNTIYF
. TRBJ1-1 TRBV6-6 CASSSYRVNTEAFF
. TRBJ2-7 TRBV4-1 CASSQSQTYEQYF
. TRBJ1-3 TRBV6-1 CASSVRNSGNTIYF
. TRBJ2-2 TRBV7-8 CASSRAMGDTGELFF
. TRBJ2-5 TRBV4-1 CASSHRAGRQETQYF
. TRBJ1-5 TRBV4-1 CASSQDLSETNQPQHF
. TRBJ2-7 TRBV9 CASSEGVDYEQYF
TRBD1 TRBJ1-5 TRBV5-5 CASSLTGTGYQPQHF
. TRBJ1-1 TRBV7-2 CASSLGPGMTEAFF
. TRBJ1-5 TRBV29-1 CSVGADSNQPQHF
TRBD1 TRBJ1-1 TRBV6-1 CASRGRGVNTEAFF